This TCR beta chain is drawn from a study of OX40 agonist ivuxolimab in advanced cancers. Overall study context: It was ivuxolimab, an agonistic anti-OX40 (CD134) antibody, that patients were treated with. Six ivuxolimab dose levels, 0.01 to 10 mg/kg, were given intravenously every 2 weeks.

V gave up 7 bases and J gave up 4 bases; unmatched junction bases: 16. The CDR3 sequence is 16 residues long. CDR1 and CDR2 (germline): SQVTM, ANQGSEA. The method was immunoSEQ multiplex PCR; TCRdb's version includes in-frame clones alone and lacks a portion of them. The data show around 61,000 clones, approximately 80% seen once. Overall study results and limits: Specificity for antigen went undetermined in the expanded peripheral T cells.

To note about this clone: Its antigen remains unidentified.

Sequences were derived from CD4+ or CD8+ T cells sorted from blood, sampled in a trial of the OX40 agonist ivuxolimab. The sequence derives from an adult with an advanced solid tumor such as melanoma, head and neck, liver or kidney cancer. The V and J genes are TRBV29-1 and TRBJ2-5; 9 bases are a match to TRBD2. Written as DNA, the CDR3 is TGCAGCGCCGGCGCCGGGGGGTCTAGCGGGACAGAGACCCAGTACTTC. Protein product: CSAGAGGSSGTETQYF.